The clone carrying this TCR beta chain was picked up many times. The antigen remains undetermined. The sample belongs to a study of T cells in Graves' hyperthyroidism and ophthalmopathy. Whole-study context: Peripheral blood draws took place at initial diagnosis, ahead of any treatment. Study-wide results and caveats: In the blood, most expanded thyroid clonotypes above 0.001 appeared as well.

The ends lost 5 bases at V and 7 bases at J; junction bases unmatched: 16. Germline-derived CDR1 and CDR2 are SGHAT and FQDESV (reference sequence). The CDR3 runs to 16 residues. RNA transcripts gave rise to amplified TCR beta CDR3 regions. Primed by the HTBI set, a first-round RT-PCR was run on the TCR CDR3. MiXCR was run by TCRdb on the multiplex PCR reads, yielding one entry per CDR3 protein. The sample contains 400,000 to 600,000 distinct CDR3 sequences, around 21% of which appear only once. The chain combines TRBV11-1 with TRBJ1-1; 7 bases are a match to TRBD1. This TCR came from a man younger than 35 with Graves' hyperthyroidism. The specimen was blood. Here the CDR3 DNA reads TGTGCCAGCAGCATAGGAGGACAGGTCGGAAAGTATGAAGCTTTCTTT. This encodes CASSIGGQVGKYEAFF.